This T cell receptor beta chain stems from a study of shared clonotypes between healthy human individuals. Samples underwent the assay at deep level. The repertoire was sequenced with immunoSEQ multiplex PCR; TCRdb's copy has only in-frame clones and lacks some. The sample lists around 2.1 million clones; 85% to 95% were seen once. The germline V gene encodes CDR1 MNHEY and CDR2 SVGAGI. V shed 7 bases, J shed 8 bases, and the junction held 8 bases outside the gene matches. This CDR3 has 13 residues. CD45RO-negative CD8 cells positively selected for CCR7 made up the naive population, which excluded terminally differentiated effector memory CD45RA+ cells.

Sequencing input: naive CD8+ T cells from PBMCs. The source is a man aged 18 to 30 in good health. Some clones in this sample may be carry-over from other donors' samples. The chain is built from TRBV6-5 and TRBJ2-1; 7 positions match TRBD1. The CDR3 nucleotides read TGTGCCAGCACCCTCGGTAGGGGGCATGAGCAGTTCTTC. Protein product: CASTLGRGHEQFF.